This passage covers 28 T cell receptor beta chains from one sample sequenced in a study of CD8 T cells in Susac syndrome. RNA was extracted with the RNeasy kit, and a quantity of 0.5 to 1 ug was reverse transcribed using random hexamers. TCRdb used MiXCR to reprocess the immunoSEQ multiplex PCR reads, holding one entry per CDR3 protein. The table records just over 300,000 distinct CDR3 sequences, about 92% of them present only once. Sequencing input: CD4+ T cells from PBMCs. These receptors all stem from a human donor with multiple sclerosis.

The chain has TRBV7-9 and TRBJ1-4, with 10 bases aligning to TRBD1. The CDR3 contains 14 residues. CDR1 is SEHNR, CDR2 FQNEAQ, per germline (reference sequence). Trimming cost V 5 bases and J 10 bases; bases outside gene matches: 7. The CDR3, as DNA: TGTGCCAGCAGCCTAGACAGGGGGCCCGGAAAACTGTTTTTT. Encoded protein: CASSLDRGPGKLFF.

This sequence joins TRBV20-1 and TRBJ1-1; D gene unclear. Germline V CDR1 and CDR2: DFQATT, SNEGSKA (reference sequence). Trimming took 1 base from V and 1 from J, leaving 7 bases between them. This CDR3 is built from 13 residues. DNA for the CDR3: TGCAGTGCTAGAGCTCCGGCGAACACTGAAGCTTTCTTT. This codes for CSARAPANTEAFF.

In DNA, the CDR3 is TGTGCCAGCTCACCACAGCAGGGACAAGAGACCCAGTACTTC. It translates to CASSPQQGQETQYF. The chain joins TRBV18 to TRBJ2-5; possibly TRBD1 for D (5 bases). The CDR3 has 14 residues. The germline CDR1 and CDR2 sequences are KGHSH and LQKENI. V dropped 1 base and J dropped 2 bases, with 8 bases sitting between them.

The chain uses TRBV30 and TRBJ2-7; weak D call: TRBD2 (6 bases). The CDR3 has 13 amino acids. V was clipped by 5 bases and J by 3 bases, with 14 bases between them. In germline, CDR1 is GTSNPN, CDR2 SVGIG (reference sequence). CDR3 residues: CAWGPSAGYEQYF. The CDR3 coding sequence is TGTGCCTGGGGCCCTAGCGCGGGCTACGAGCAGTACTTC.

The table lists this clonotype with a count of one. The genes are TRBV6-5 and TRBJ2-5; D not certain. Trimming left V 2 bases short and J 5 bases short, with 12 bases between. Germline V CDR1 and CDR2: MNHEY, SVGAGI. This CDR3 region has 14 residues. The CDR3 reads CASSYELTGETQYF. Here the CDR3 DNA reads TGTGCCAGCAGTTACGAACTGACCGGGGAGACCCAGTACTTC.

The chain recombines TRBV7-2 with TRBJ1-5; no reliable D call. V was trimmed by 6 bases and J by 1 base, leaving 13 bases between them. Germline lookup yields CDR1 SGHTA and CDR2 FQGNSA. This CDR3 has 15 amino acids. In DNA, the CDR3 is TGTGCCAGCAGTCGAATGCAAGGGAGCAATCAGCCCCAGCATTTT. It translates to CASSRMQGSNQPQHF.

CDR3 loop: CASSLAREGSGYTF. In DNA form, the CDR3 reads TGTGCCAGCAGTTTAGCGCGAGAAGGGTCAGGCTACACCTTC. The V and J genes are TRBV12-3 or TRBV12-4 and TRBJ1-2, with D unclear. The V end was cut by 0 bases, the J end by 8 bases, with 13 bases between. This CDR3 is built from 14 residues.

This chain links TRBV3-1 with TRBJ2-7, with D maybe TRBD2 (7 bases). V lost 4 bases and J lost 6, with 13 bases in between. The germline gives CDR1 LGHDT, CDR2 YNNKEL (reference sequence). The CDR3 extends over 13 amino acids. CDR3 coding DNA: TGTGCCAGCAGCCTGGCGGGGGCTGTCGAGCAGTACTTC. Protein sequence: CASSLAGAVEQYF.

The rearrangement joins TRBV7-2 to TRBJ1-1; no clear D. CDR3 length: 14 residues. The germline V gene encodes CDR1 SGHTA and CDR2 FQGNSA. Between the trimmed V and J ends, which lost 2 bases and 7 bases, there was a span of 14 bases. The CDR3 loop is CASSLLTRTFEAFF. CDR3 bases: TGTGCCAGCAGCTTACTGACACGAACCTTTGAAGCTTTCTTT.

This rearrangement joins TRBV5-4 to TRBJ1-2; weak D call: TRBD1 (6 bases). The V end lost 6 bases, the J end lost 3 bases, and 18 bases lay between the germline ends. The germline gives CDR1 SGHNT, CDR2 YYREEE (reference sequence). This CDR3 spans 15 amino acids. CDR3: CASTLSARGDYGYTF. In DNA, the CDR3 is TGTGCCAGCACCCTCTCCGCGAGGGGGGACTATGGCTACACCTTC.

J is TRBJ1-5 and V is TRBV19; D might be TRBD1 (6 bases). CDR3 length equals 16 residues. Between the trimmed V and J ends, which lost 2 bases and 1 base, there was a span of 12 bases. In germline, CDR1 is LNHDA, CDR2 SQIVND (reference sequence). CDR3 sequence reads: CASSIPQGLSNQPQHF. The CDR3 region has the DNA TGTGCCAGTAGTATACCCCAGGGGCTAAGCAATCAGCCCCAGCATTTT.

The chain has TRBV6-6 and TRBJ1-5; no firm D call. Between the trimmed V and J ends, which lost 3 bases and 1 base, there was a span of 4 bases. Germline V lookup: CDR1 MNHNY, CDR2 SVGAGI (reference sequence). This CDR3 contains 13 residues. The chain's CDR3 is CASSYVSNQPQHF. The CDR3 DNA reads as TGTGCCAGCAGTTATGTCAGCAATCAGCCCCAGCATTTT.

For the CDR3, the DNA is TGTGCCACCAACCACGAACTAGCGGGGGGCCAAGAGACCCAGTACTTC. Encoded protein: CATNHELAGGQETQYF. This rearrangement joins TRBV24-1 to TRBJ2-5; 12 nucleotides agree with TRBD2. Germline lookup yields CDR1 KGHDR and CDR2 SFDVKD. With 8 bases clipped from V and 1 base from J, the junction kept 7 bases outside the gene matches. CDR3 length equals 16 residues.

CDR3 coding DNA: TGCGCCAGCAGCCAAGATGCCCGAGTACTAGGCCACAATGAGCAGTTCTTC. As protein: CASSQDARVLGHNEQFF. This rearrangement joins TRBV4-3 to TRBJ2-1; weak D call: TRBD2 (5 bases). Germline CDR1 and CDR2: LGHNA and YSLEER. CDR3 size: 17 residues. Trimming took off 0 bases at V and 5 bases at J, with 17 bases between the two ends.

The V call is TRBV2, the J call TRBJ2-4, with a possible D match to TRBD1 (6 bases). The CDR3 has 17 residues. Trimming took 1 base from V and 0 from J, leaving 13 bases between them. Germline values: CDR1 SNHLY, CDR2 FYNNEI. CDR3 DNA sequence: TGTGCCAGCAGTGAAGGCAGGACAGCCCTAGCCAAAAACATTCAGTACTTC. Protein sequence: CASSEGRTALAKNIQYF.

The genes are TRBV30 and TRBJ1-5; D is undetermined. The CDR3 is 14 amino acids. The V and J ends lost 2 bases and 3 bases respectively, with 11 bases between them. The germline gives CDR1 GTSNPN, CDR2 SVGIG (reference sequence). CDR3 DNA sequence: TGTGCCTGGAGTAGTGGTCAGTTCAATCAGCCCCAGCATTTT. Its translation is CAWSSGQFNQPQHF.

J is TRBJ2-7 and V is TRBV2, with TRBD1 matching 8 bases. Germline assignment: CDR1 SNHLY and CDR2 FYNNEI. Trimming cost V 0 bases and J 4 bases; bases outside gene matches: 5. The CDR3 sequence is 15 residues long. CDR3 protein: CASSEAWTGRYEQYF. CDR3 in DNA: TGTGCCAGCAGTGAAGCGTGGACAGGGAGGTACGAGCAGTACTTC.

This rearrangement joins TRBV7-3 to TRBJ2-1; 8 positions match TRBD2. V shed 5 bases and J 5 bases; nucleotides not matched to a gene: 11. Germline V gives CDR1 SGHTA, CDR2 FQGTGA. The length of the CDR3 is 16 residues. Written as DNA, the CDR3 is TGTGCCAGCAGCCCCTACCTCGGGACTAGTGACAATGAGCAGTTCTTC. This gives the protein CASSPYLGTSDNEQFF.

The rearrangement links TRBV20-1 to TRBJ2-5; 10 bases match TRBD2. The CDR3 runs to 15 residues. V gave up 0 bases and J gave up 4 bases; unmatched junction bases: 5. Looked up from germline, CDR1 is DFQATT and CDR2 is SNEGSKA (reference sequence). The chain's CDR3 is CSARDPSGRGETQYF. CDR3 sequence (DNA): TGCAGTGCTAGAGATCCGAGCGGGAGGGGAGAGACCCAGTACTTC.

The chain is built from TRBV20-1 and TRBJ1-2; D perhaps matches TRBD1 (5 bases). This CDR3 is built from 13 residues. Germline CDR1 is DFQATT and CDR2 is SNEGSKA (reference sequence). The V end was cut by 3 bases, the J end by 7 bases, with 15 bases between. DNA of the CDR3: TGCAGTGCTAGTCCTCCAGGGAGGCCTGGCTACACCTTC. Its protein product is CSASPPGRPGYTF.

The chain uses TRBV14 and TRBJ1-6; D gene unclear. Germline V gene data show CDR1 as SGHDN and CDR2 as FVKESK. V lost 5 bases and J lost 7, with 12 bases in between. The CDR3 is 14 amino acids. In nucleotides, the CDR3 is TGTGCCAGCAGCATCGGACGGGTAAATTCACCCCTCCACTTT. The encoded protein is CASSIGRVNSPLHF.

The chain carries TRBV19 and TRBJ2-3, with 8 bases aligning to TRBD1. The V gene end was trimmed by 5 bases and the J gene end by 10 bases; junction bases not matched to a gene: 11. The CDR3 consists of 14 residues. Germline V CDR1 and CDR2: LNHDA, SQIVND (reference sequence). The CDR3: CASSQRQGRRAQYF. In DNA, the CDR3 is TGTGCCAGTAGTCAACGACAGGGGCGTAGGGCGCAGTATTTT. Variable domain in full (rest from reference TRBV19 and TRBJ2-3): DGGITQSPKYLFRKEGQNVTLSCEQNLNHDAMYWYRQDPGQGLRLIYYSQIVNDFQKGDIAEGYSVSREKKESFPLTVTSAQKNPTAFYLCASSQRQGRRAQYFGPGTRLTVL.

This chain joins TRBV25-1 and TRBJ1-2; D is possibly TRBD1 (6 bases). The CDR3 has 15 residues. V shed 2 bases and J shed 8 bases, with 18 bases lying between them. Germline loops: CDR1 MGHDK, CDR2 SYGVNS. This chain's CDR3 is CASSEPGAGREGYTF. In DNA, the CDR3 is TGTGCCAGCAGTGAACCAGGGGCGGGCCGGGAGGGCTACACCTTC.

In its sample, this clonotype was seen a few times. The chain employs TRBV12-3 or TRBV12-4 and TRBJ2-2; a possible D gene is TRBD2 (5 bases). V lost 0 bases, J lost 1 base, and 6 bases lay in between. The CDR3 consists of 15 residues. Here the CDR3 reads CASSLAGENTGELFF. CDR3 in DNA: TGTGCCAGCAGTTTAGCGGGAGAGAACACCGGGGAGCTGTTTTTT.

The rearrangement joins TRBV12-5 to TRBJ1-1; D is unclear. The CDR3 spans 16 residues. V was cut by 1 base and J by 2 bases, with 14 bases left in between. From germline, CDR1 is LGHNT and CDR2 FRNRAP. The CDR3 is CASGLDDPDTNTEAFF. Here the CDR3 DNA reads TGTGCTAGTGGTTTGGACGACCCAGATACAAACACTGAAGCTTTCTTT.

J is TRBJ2-2 and V is TRBV6-5, with TRBD1 as a possible D gene (5 bases). V dropped 2 bases and J dropped 0 bases, with 7 bases sitting between them. Germline values: CDR1 MNHEY, CDR2 SVGAGI. This CDR3 is built from 15 residues. The CDR3 loop is CASSYGRANTGELFF. The CDR3 DNA reads as TGTGCCAGCAGTTACGGCAGGGCGAACACCGGGGAGCTGTTTTTT.

This chain uses TRBV13 with TRBJ2-5; 8 bases agree with TRBD1. The V gene's germline CDR1 is PRHDT and CDR2 FYEKMQ (reference sequence). V lost 1 base to trimming and J lost 5 bases; unmatched junction nucleotides: 6. This CDR3 has 15 residues. The CDR3 loop reads CASSLAAGGYETQYF. CDR3 in DNA: TGTGCCAGCAGCTTAGCCGCAGGGGGCTATGAGACCCAGTACTTC.

The J gene is TRBJ2-7, the V gene TRBV7-9; TRBD1 matches 10 bases. CDR1 SEHNR and CDR2 FQNEAQ come from the germline V gene (reference sequence). The CDR3 consists of 15 residues. V lost 5 bases to trimming and J lost 0 bases; unmatched junction nucleotides: 4. In nucleotides, the CDR3 is TGTGCCAGCAGCCAACGGGACAGGGGCTCCTACGAGCAGTACTTC. Protein sequence: CASSQRDRGSYEQYF.